Sequencing of this T cell receptor beta chain was carried out in a study of OX40 agonist ivuxolimab in advanced cancers. Germline V gene sequence: CDR1 MNHEY, CDR2 SVGAGI. J gave up 3 bases and V 6 bases, and 8 bases lay outside the gene matches. This CDR3 spans 15 amino acids. Measured with immunoSEQ multiplex PCR; TCRdb has only the in-frame clones, and not every one. This sample has fewer than 70,000 clones, with around 93% found just once. The source of this sequence is an adult with an advanced solid tumor such as melanoma, head and neck, liver or kidney cancer. Sequencing used CD4+ or CD8+ T cells sorted from blood, obtained in a trial of the OX40 agonist ivuxolimab. The chain joins TRBV6-5 to TRBJ2-3; 8 nucleotides line up with TRBD2. The CDR3 sequence is CASRQIAGKTDTQYF. CDR3 sequence (DNA): TGTGCCAGCAGGCAGATAGCGGGAAAAACAGATACGCAGTATTTT.